Below, 22 T cell receptor beta chains from the same sample are listed, as sequenced in a study of PD-1 blockade in classical Hodgkin lymphoma. In every patient, relapse followed autologous stem cell transplantation, while exposure to brentuximab vedotin differed. Magnetic negative selection of thawed PBMCs was the method by which CD4+ T cells were purified. The method was immunoSEQ multiplex PCR; TCRdb's version includes in-frame clones alone and lacks a portion of them. The sample yields about 27,000 clones, about 74% seen once. The specimen comprised CD4+ T cells from blood, sampled at baseline. These receptors were taken from a human donor with classical Hodgkin lymphoma.

This chain links TRBV6-6 with TRBJ2-7; D gene ambiguous. In germline, CDR1 is MNHNY, CDR2 SVGAGI (reference sequence). The CDR3 runs 13 residues. V lost 3 bases and J lost 4, with 10 bases in between. The CDR3 nucleotides are TGTGCCAGCAGTTATCCCGGGTTATACGAGCAGTACTTC. It translates to CASSYPGLYEQYF.

This clone has only a few counts. V usage is TRBV6-6 and J usage is TRBJ2-2; D might be TRBD2 (6 bases). Germline CDR1 and CDR2: MNHNY and SVGAGI (reference sequence). Trimming took off 4 bases at V and 7 bases at J, with 19 bases between the two ends. The CDR3 runs to 16 residues. CDR3 region: CASSFFNGGSGGELFF. The CDR3 DNA sequence: TGTGCCAGCAGTTTTTTCAATGGGGGGTCGGGCGGGGAGCTGTTTTTT.

The chain has TRBV6-1 and TRBJ1-1, with 7 bases lining up with TRBD1. Germline trimming cut 2 bases from V and 5 bases from J; bases unmatched to any gene: 8. The germline CDR1 and CDR2 sequences are MNHNS and SASEGT. The CDR3 has 15 amino acids. In DNA, the CDR3 is TGTGCCAGCAGTGAACCAGGGACAGCGGGGACTGAAGCTTTCTTT. Amino acids: CASSEPGTAGTEAFF.

The chain employs TRBV5-1 and TRBJ2-1; 8 positions match TRBD1. Looked up from germline, CDR1 is SGHRS and CDR2 is YFSETQ. J lost 7 bases, V lost 2 bases, and 8 bases had no gene match. CDR3 size: 15 residues. The CDR3 spells CASSFLRGRLNEQFF. The DNA of the CDR3 is TGCGCCAGCAGCTTTCTCAGGGGGCGCTTAAATGAGCAGTTCTTC.

This rearrangement joins TRBV19 to TRBJ1-5; D unclear. Germline CDR1 and CDR2: LNHDA and SQIVND (reference sequence). This CDR3 has 15 residues. Trimming removed 5 bases from V and 4 bases from J, with 15 bases in between. The CDR3 sequence is CASSVGPSGNQPQHF. Here the CDR3 DNA reads TGTGCCAGTAGTGTTGGACCGAGTGGAAATCAGCCCCAGCATTTT.

The chain employs TRBV6-4 and TRBJ1-1; TRBD1 aligns across 8 bases. The CDR3 runs 14 residues. Germline V gene lookup returns CDR1 MRHNA and CDR2 SNTAGT. The junction had 6 bases not matched to a gene; V was cut back by 3 bases and J by 6 bases. The CDR3 bases are TGTGCCAGCAGTGATTCCGACAGGGGTGCTGAAGCTTTCTTT. Translation: CASSDSDRGAEAFF.

The J gene is TRBJ1-1, the V gene TRBV5-1; no definite D call. V gave up 6 bases and J gave up 2 bases, with 14 bases separating them. The CDR3 covers 14 residues. Germline CDR1 reads SGHRS; CDR2 reads YFSETQ. CDR3 in DNA: TGCGCCAGCACCGAGACACAAGTAAACACTGAAGCTTTCTTT. Residues: CASTETQVNTEAFF.

This chain connects TRBV30 to TRBJ1-5; 8 positions agree with TRBD1. V lost 3 bases, J lost 0 bases, and 16 bases stayed unmatched. The CDR3 spans 19 residues. Germline loops: CDR1 GTSNPN, CDR2 SVGIG (reference sequence). The CDR3 region is CAWSFGQGITKYSNQPQHF. CDR3 nucleotides: TGTGCCTGGAGCTTCGGACAGGGCATAACGAAATATAGCAATCAGCCCCAGCATTTT.

The chain couples TRBV5-4 to TRBJ2-3; the match to TRBD2 covers 7 bases. The V gene's germline CDR1 is SGHNT and CDR2 YYREEE (reference sequence). The CDR3 runs 15 residues. The V and J ends lost 1 base and 3 bases, in that order; junction bases with no gene match: 5. The DNA of the CDR3 is TGTGCCAGCAGCTTGCCACAGCGGGATACAGATACGCAGTATTTT. It specifies CASSLPQRDTDTQYF.

The rearrangement joins TRBV25-1 to TRBJ2-7, with D perhaps matching TRBD2 (5 bases). Germline V gene sequence: CDR1 MGHDK, CDR2 SYGVNS. The CDR3 totals 12 residues. V dropped 6 bases and J dropped 2 bases, with 8 bases sitting between them. CDR3 nucleotide sequence: TGTGCCAGCAGGTTCGGGGCCTACGAGCAGTACTTC. Translation gives CASRFGAYEQYF.

V usage is TRBV20-1 and J usage is TRBJ2-3; weak D call: TRBD2 (6 bases). V lost 3 bases and J lost 8, with 9 bases in between. Looked up from germline, CDR1 is DFQATT and CDR2 is SNEGSKA (reference sequence). The CDR3 spans 11 residues. In DNA, the CDR3 is TGCAGTGCTAGGCCTAGCGTTACGCAGTATTTT. As protein: CSARPSVTQYF.

This sequence joins TRBV11-1 and TRBJ1-4; 8 nucleotides agree with TRBD1. V dropped 4 bases and J dropped 7; count of bases not matched to a gene: 8. The CDR3 length is 15 residues. Germline CDR1 reads SGHAT; CDR2 reads FQDESV (reference sequence). The CDR3 DNA reads as TGTGCCAGCAGCTCGGACAGGGTCAAGGGTGAAAAACTGTTTTTT. Its translation is CASSSDRVKGEKLFF.

This clone was counted a single time. The rearrangement uses TRBV6-1 and TRBJ2-1, with 7 positions matching TRBD1. The CDR3 consists of 15 residues. Germline V gene sequence: CDR1 MNHNS, CDR2 SASEGT. Trimming at V came to 4 bases and at J to 6 bases, leaving 9 bases not matched to a gene. The CDR3 DNA reads TGTGCCAGCAGTGCTGTAGGGGGCACGAGCAATGAGCAGTTCTTC. Amino acid sequence: CASSAVGGTSNEQFF.

The chain is built from TRBV2 and TRBJ1-1, with D possibly being TRBD1 (6 bases). In germline, CDR1 is SNHLY, CDR2 FYNNEI. This CDR3 has 16 residues. Between the trimmed V and J ends, which lost 6 bases and 0 bases, there was a span of 17 bases. The CDR3 here is CASREQGWPMNTEAFF. CDR3 nucleotide sequence: TGTGCCAGCAGAGAACAGGGATGGCCTATGAACACTGAAGCTTTCTTT.

The chain couples TRBV6-8 to TRBJ2-1; D is undetermined. The CDR3 is made up of 18 amino acids. CDR1 MNHGY and CDR2 SAAAGT come from the germline V gene. Trimming stripped 5 bases from V and 0 bases from J, with 20 bases between. The CDR3 coding sequence is TGTGCCAGCAGTCAAACCTTCACGACACCCTCCTCCTACAATGAGCAGTTCTTC. Its translation is CASSQTFTTPSSYNEQFF.

The chain recombines TRBV18 with TRBJ1-1, with D unclear. This CDR3 contains 13 residues. The V gene's germline CDR1 is KGHSH and CDR2 LQKENI. Trimming pared 4 bases from V and 10 bases from J, leaving 16 bases between. Here the CDR3 DNA reads TGTGCCAGCTCACTGGATCCATTACGGGGAGCTTTCTTT. Translated: CASSLDPLRGAFF. The full variable domain, its missing parts supplied by reference TRBV18 and TRBJ1-1, is NAGVMQNPRHLVRRRGQEARLRCSPMKGHSHVYWYRQLPEEGLKFMVYLQKENIIDESGMPKERFSAEFPKEGPSILRIQQVVRGDSAAYFCASSLDPLRGAFFGQGTRLTVV.

The V and J genes are TRBV5-5 and TRBJ2-7; D call uncertain. CDR1 and CDR2 (germline): SGHKS, YYEKEE (reference sequence). V was clipped by 0 bases and J by 5 bases, with 12 bases between them. CDR3 size: 14 residues. The CDR3 here is CASSLGWSYDEQYF. The CDR3, as DNA: TGTGCCAGCAGCTTGGGCTGGTCCTACGACGAGCAGTACTTC.

The J gene is TRBJ2-3, the V gene TRBV7-9, with D uncertain. The CDR3 length is 15 residues. Germline CDR1 SEHNR, CDR2 FQNEAQ (reference sequence). The V end lost 2 bases, the J end lost 4 bases, and 13 bases lay between the germline ends. CDR3 loop: CASSLQRLSADTQYF. CDR3 DNA sequence: TGTGCCAGCAGCTTACAGCGACTTTCGGCAGATACGCAGTATTTT.

The chain couples TRBV6-5 to TRBJ1-1, with D tentatively TRBD1 (6 bases). This CDR3 spans 15 amino acids. V gave up 5 bases and J gave up 3 bases, with 16 bases separating them. The germline V gene encodes CDR1 MNHEY and CDR2 SVGAGI. The DNA for the CDR3 is TGTGCCAGCAGTCTCTACAGGGATTTAGACACTGAAGCTTTCTTT. As protein: CASSLYRDLDTEAFF.

This chain joins TRBV23-1 and TRBJ1-2; 10 bases agree with TRBD1. TRBV23-1 carries the ORF label, with uncertain function. The J segment lost 4 bases and the V segment lost 4 bases, leaving 9 bases of the junction unmatched. The CDR3 spans 16 residues. The CDR3 region has the DNA TGCGCCAGCAGTCCCTGCGGACAGGGGGTGATCTATGGCTACACCTTC. Amino acid sequence: CASSPCGQGVIYGYTF.

The genes are TRBV23-1 and TRBJ1-2; D gene unclear. TRBV23-1 is an ORF, and what it does is uncertain. This CDR3 has 17 amino acids. V lost 2 bases, J lost 10 bases, and 26 bases lay in between. CDR3 DNA sequence: TGCGCCAGCAGTCAAGGTAGTCAGGACGAAGTCCCTCGTGCCTACACCTTC. Protein: CASSQGSQDEVPRAYTF.

The gene calls are TRBV5-6 and TRBJ2-1; TRBD2 might be the D (7 bases). V shed 1 base and J shed 6 bases, with 17 bases lying between them. The CDR3 has 16 amino acids. Germline V gene lookup returns CDR1 SGHDT and CDR2 YYEEEE. Here the CDR3 DNA reads TGTGCCAGCAGCTTGTCAGGGGAGGGGCCGAGCAATGAGCAGTTCTTC. Encoded protein: CASSLSGEGPSNEQFF.